This T cell receptor (beta chain) appears in the sequencing data of a study of type 1 regulatory T cells. Study details: An in vitro protocol generated T-allo10, a Tr1-enriched, alloantigen-specific CD4 T cell product. Study-wide points: Compared with non-type 1 regulatory T cells, type 1 regulatory T cells showed a more restricted TCR repertoire.

TCRdb reanalysed the reads using MiXCR and keeps one entry per CDR3 protein. The data contain roughly 62,000 distinct CDR3 sequences, 62% of them singletons. Germline CDR1 and CDR2: SGHTA and FQGNSA. The CDR3 extends over 12 amino acids. V lost 1 base and J 10 bases, leaving 9 bases between the germline ends. Points on this clonotype: The antigen remains unidentified.

The source material was cultured non-Tr1 T cells, either the whole culture or a sorted T cell fraction (not recorded which). V usage is TRBV7-2 and J usage is TRBJ2-3, with D maybe TRBD1 (5 bases). This TCR was recovered from a human donor in good health. In DNA, the CDR3 is TGTGCCAGCAGCTTAGAGAAGGGGCCGCAGTATTTT. Translation gives CASSLEKGPQYF. The full variable domain, with the rest looked up from reference TRBV7-2 and TRBJ2-3, is GAGVSQSPSNKVTEKGKDVELRCDPISGHTALYWYRQSLGQGLEFLIYFQGNSAPDKSGLPSDRFSAERTGGSVSTLTIQRTQQEDSAVYLCASSLEKGPQYFGPGTRLTVL.